Below are 27 T cell receptor beta chains sequenced from a single sample in a study of Ad26.COV2.S vaccination and SARS-CoV-2 variants. Assay: immunoSEQ multiplex PCR; the TCRdb copy retains only in-frame clones and omits some. The data hold hundreds of thousands of clones, with around 92% observed a single time. Treatment of the sample: some 20 received Ad26.COV2.S at low or high dose, single or two shots; 5 received placebo; per-sample allocation not given. Each sample was drawn 63 days after the first injection (of vaccine or placebo). This sample comprised peripheral blood, obtained in a trial of Ad26.COV2.S vaccine versus placebo. These receptors came from a person between 18 and 60 years old who received the Ad26.COV2.S COVID-19 vaccine or a placebo.

The CDR3 bases are TGTGCCTGGACCCCGTTGGGAGGGGAGGGCAATCAGCCCCAGCATTTT. It translates to CAWTPLGGEGNQPQHF. The V and J genes are TRBV30 and TRBJ1-5, with D perhaps TRBD1 (5 bases). This CDR3 is built from 16 residues. Trimming shortened V by 4 bases and J by 2 bases, and 18 bases separated the two germline ends. Germline V gene data show CDR1 as GTSNPN and CDR2 as SVGIG (reference sequence). The full variable domain, with the rest looked up from reference TRBV30 and TRBJ1-5, is SQTIHQWPATLVQPVGSPLSLECTVEGTSNPNLYWYRQAAGRGLQLLFYSVGIGQISSEVPQNLSASRPQDRQFILSSKKLLLSDSGFYLCAWTPLGGEGNQPQHFGDGTRLSIL.

This chain uses TRBV4-3 with TRBJ1-5; the D gene is possibly TRBD1 (6 bases). The CDR3 contains 16 residues. The germline V and J ends were trimmed by 1 base and 5 bases, with 15 bases remaining between them. Germline CDR1 and CDR2: LGHNA and YSLEER. CDR3 in DNA: TGCGCCAGCAGCCAAGTTCTGGGGGCAAAGGATCAGCCCCAGCATTTT. Amino acid sequence: CASSQVLGAKDQPQHF.

V is TRBV30 and J is TRBJ1-5, with 8 bases lining up with TRBD1. Germline V gene sequence: CDR1 GTSNPN, CDR2 SVGIG (reference sequence). The CDR3 covers 19 residues. The trim removed 2 bases at V and 0 bases at J, leaving 15 bases unmatched. The CDR3 bases are TGTGCCTGGAGTTCCAGCGCTCGGGACAGGATTTATAGCAATCAGCCCCAGCATTTT. It yields the protein CAWSSSARDRIYSNQPQHF. Full variable domain (missing parts from reference TRBV30 and TRBJ1-5): SQTIHQWPATLVQPVGSPLSLECTVEGTSNPNLYWYRQAAGRGLQLLFYSVGIGQISSEVPQNLSASRPQDRQFILSSKKLLLSDSGFYLCAWSSSARDRIYSNQPQHFGDGTRLSIL.

The chain employs TRBV5-4 and TRBJ2-7; D is uncertain. The germline gives CDR1 SGHNT, CDR2 YYREEE (reference sequence). V lost 3 bases and J lost 4, with 8 bases in between. The CDR3 spans 12 residues. The CDR3 region has the DNA TGTGCCAGCAGCTACGGGTGGTACGAGCAGTACTTC. It translates to CASSYGWYEQYF.

About this clone: The junction differs from germline at one of its ends, possibly a read error. The chain is built from TRBV29-1 and TRBJ1-2, with D perhaps matching TRBD1 (6 bases). CDR3 length: 12 amino acids. Germline CDR1 SQVTM, CDR2 ANQGSEA. CDR3 loop: CSVEGTPYGYTF. The CDR3 coding sequence is TGCAGCGTAGAAGGGACACCCTATGGCTACACCTTC.

This clone was seen more than once but under ten times. This chain joins TRBV5-4 and TRBJ1-3; the D gene is possibly TRBD1 (5 bases). Trimming took off 4 bases at V and 2 bases at J, with 10 bases between the two ends. The CDR3 loop spans 14 amino acids. Germline assignment: CDR1 SGHNT and CDR2 YYREEE (reference sequence). The CDR3 protein is CASSQRDPGNTIYF. CDR3 in DNA: TGTGCCAGCAGCCAGCGGGACCCTGGAAACACCATATATTTT.

V is TRBV24-1 and J is TRBJ2-1; 10 nucleotides match TRBD2. Germline V gene data show CDR1 as KGHDR and CDR2 as SFDVKD. The CDR3 is 15 residues long. J was trimmed by 7 bases and V by 9 bases; bases with no gene match: 11. CDR3 amino acids: CATSKAGGSWNEQFF. In DNA, the CDR3 is TGTGCCACCTCTAAAGCGGGGGGGTCGTGGAATGAGCAGTTCTTC.

Only one count was recorded for this clone. The J gene is TRBJ1-2, the V gene TRBV20-1, with a tentative D call TRBD1 (6 bases). The CDR3 length is 11 residues. Germline CDR1 DFQATT, CDR2 SNEGSKA (reference sequence). V was cut by 6 bases and J by 8 bases, with 13 bases left in between. The CDR3 nucleotides read TGCAGTGCGCCACAGGGATACGGCTACACCTTC. It translates to CSAPQGYGYTF.

This chain connects TRBV3-1 (or the pseudogene TRBV3-2) to TRBJ2-1, with D possibly being TRBD1 or TRBD2 (5 bases each). The CDR3 contains 12 residues. From germline, CDR1 is LGHDT and CDR2 YNNKEL (reference sequence). V lost 6 bases and J lost 5, with 8 bases in between. CDR3 loop: CASRGTHNEQFF. The DNA for the CDR3 is TGTGCCAGCAGGGGGACCCACAATGAGCAGTTCTTC.

The rearrangement links TRBV19 to TRBJ2-1; D is possibly TRBD2 (5 bases). Germline CDR1 reads LNHDA; CDR2 reads SQIVND (reference sequence). The CDR3 is made up of 15 amino acids. With 3 bases removed from V and 8 bases from J, the gap between germline ends came to 17 bases. DNA for the CDR3: TGTGCCAGTAGTATTTTCCGCGGGCGCGGAGATGAGCAGTTCTTC. Amino acids: CASSIFRGRGDEQFF. Supplemented by reference TRBV19 and TRBJ2-1, the full variable domain reads DGGITQSPKYLFRKEGQNVTLSCEQNLNHDAMYWYRQDPGQGLRLIYYSQIVNDFQKGDIAEGYSVSREKKESFPLTVTSAQKNPTAFYLCASSIFRGRGDEQFFGPGTRLTVL.

The chain combines TRBV6-5 with TRBJ2-2; 11 bases fit TRBD2. The CDR3 length is 15 residues. Germline V gene data show CDR1 as MNHEY and CDR2 as SVGAGI. Losses at the gene ends were 6 bases for V and 2 bases for J; bases not matched to a gene: 2. The CDR3 bases are TGTGCCAGCAGCGGACTAGCGGGCAACACCGGGGAGCTGTTTTTT. It is translated as CASSGLAGNTGELFF.

This clone was observed a single time. The chain carries TRBV19 and TRBJ2-1, with 11 bases matching TRBD2. CDR1 and CDR2 (germline): LNHDA, SQIVND (reference sequence). The CDR3 is 15 amino acids. Losses at the gene ends were 2 bases for V and 5 bases for J; bases not matched to a gene: 2. CDR3 sequence: CASSITSGSNNEQFF. CDR3 nucleotide sequence: TGTGCCAGTAGTATAACTAGCGGGAGCAACAATGAGCAGTTCTTC.

The J gene is TRBJ2-7, the V gene TRBV18; 11 positions match TRBD2. The CDR3 length is 14 residues. Trimming cost V 8 bases and J 0 bases; bases outside gene matches: 3. Germline-derived CDR1 and CDR2 are KGHSH and LQKENI. The CDR3 nucleotides read TGTGCCAGCACCGGGACTAGCGGCTCCTACGAGCAGTACTTC. It codes for CASTGTSGSYEQYF.

V gene TRBV13 combines with J gene TRBJ2-3; D unresolved. In germline, CDR1 is PRHDT, CDR2 FYEKMQ (reference sequence). The CDR3 has 12 residues. V lost 2 bases, J lost 4 bases, and 4 bases lay in between. CDR3 residues: CASSLLPDTQYF. The DNA for the CDR3 is TGTGCCAGCAGCTTACTGCCAGATACGCAGTATTTT.

This chain links TRBV14 with TRBJ2-7; D uncertain. Germline-derived CDR1 and CDR2 are SGHDN and FVKESK. V lost 3 bases, J lost 1 base, and 13 bases lay in between. The length of the CDR3 is 15 residues. DNA for the CDR3: TGTGCCAGCAGCCACGCCGACATCGGGTCCTACGAGCAGTACTTC. Protein: CASSHADIGSYEQYF.

CDR3 sequence (DNA): TGTGCCAGCAGCCAAGCCCCACAGGGCGAGCAGTACTTC. Encoded protein: CASSQAPQGEQYF. The chain joins TRBV3-1 (or the pseudogene TRBV3-2) to TRBJ2-7, with D perhaps TRBD1 (6 bases). V dropped 1 base and J dropped 6 bases, with 10 bases sitting between them. The CDR3 is 13 amino acids. Per the germline V gene, CDR1 is LGHDT and CDR2 is YNNKEL (reference sequence).

The chain links TRBV2 to TRBJ2-2; TRBD2 agrees at 8 bases. Germline trimming cut 0 bases from V and 6 bases from J; bases unmatched to any gene: 3. CDR3 length: 15 residues. Germline V gene lookup returns CDR1 SNHLY and CDR2 FYNNEI. The CDR3 sequence: CASSEALSGAGELFF. Here the CDR3 DNA reads TGTGCCAGCAGTGAAGCGCTTAGCGGGGCCGGGGAGCTGTTTTTT.

The chain carries TRBV2 and TRBJ2-7; D may match TRBD1 or TRBD2 (5 bases each). CDR1 SNHLY and CDR2 FYNNEI come from the germline V gene. V lost 3 bases and J 0 bases, leaving 9 bases between the germline ends. CDR3 length: 14 residues. Here the CDR3 reads CASSELGTSYEQYF. The DNA of the CDR3 is TGTGCCAGCAGTGAGTTGGGGACCTCCTACGAGCAGTACTTC.

The V and J genes are TRBV5-4 and TRBJ2-1, with 12 bases lining up with TRBD2. V lost 4 bases and J lost 6; bases outside the gene matches: 11. Germline CDR1 SGHNT, CDR2 YYREEE (reference sequence). CDR3 length equals 17 residues. CDR3 region: CASSQTSGRFVGNEQFF. The DNA of the CDR3 is TGTGCCAGCAGCCAGACTAGCGGGAGATTCGTGGGCAATGAGCAGTTCTTC. Drawing the rest from reference TRBV5-4 and TRBJ2-1, the complete variable domain is ETGVTQSPTHLIKTRGQQVTLRCSSQSGHNTVSWYQQALGQGPQFIFQYYREEENGRGNFPPRFSGLQFPNYSSELNVNALELDDSALYLCASSQTSGRFVGNEQFFGPGTRLTVL.

The V call is TRBV6-6, the J call TRBJ1-1, with a weak D call TRBD1 (5 bases). The germline gives CDR1 MNHNY, CDR2 SVGAGI (reference sequence). V was clipped by 8 bases and J by 10 bases, with 17 bases between them. The CDR3 runs to 12 residues. CDR3 nucleotides: TGTGCCAGCCGCTCCCTCCAGGGTGCAGCTTTCTTT. Its protein is CASRSLQGAAFF.

The chain recombines TRBV2 with TRBJ2-2, with 7 nucleotides matching TRBD2. The CDR3 extends over 13 amino acids. From germline, CDR1 is SNHLY and CDR2 FYNNEI. J gave up 2 bases and V 6 bases, and 0 bases lay outside the gene matches. The DNA for the CDR3 is TGTGCCAGCAGGGGACTAAACACCGGGGAGCTGTTTTTT. Residues: CASRGLNTGELFF.

This clone was detected only once. The chain recombines TRBV7-8 with TRBJ2-3, with TRBD2 as a possible D gene (5 bases). Looked up from germline, CDR1 is SGHVS and CDR2 is FQNEAQ. The CDR3 has 13 amino acids. V gave up 1 base and J gave up 6 bases, with 8 bases separating them. In DNA form, the CDR3 reads TGTGCCAGCAGCTTAGGTGGGGAGGATACGCAGTATTTT. Protein sequence: CASSLGGEDTQYF.

The chain is built from TRBV27 and TRBJ1-6, with a weak D call TRBD1 (6 bases). CDR1 MNHEY and CDR2 SMNVEV come from the germline V gene (reference sequence). Between the trimmed V and J ends, which lost 7 bases and 7 bases, there was a span of 17 bases. The CDR3 covers 15 residues. Here the CDR3 reads CASTYLTGANSPLHF. The CDR3 nucleotides are TGTGCCAGCACTTACCTCACGGGGGCGAATTCACCCCTCCACTTT.

CDR3 sequence: CASSWLGTDYEQYF. DNA of the CDR3: TGCGCCAGCAGCTGGCTAGGGACAGACTACGAGCAGTACTTC. This chain connects TRBV5-1 to TRBJ2-7; 7 bases match TRBD1. Germline loops: CDR1 SGHRS, CDR2 YFSETQ. The CDR3 length is 14 residues. The J segment lost 3 bases and the V segment lost 3 bases, leaving 6 bases of the junction unmatched.

V is TRBV7-8 and J is TRBJ1-6; D gene unclear. The CDR3 sequence is 13 residues long. Per the germline V gene, CDR1 is SGHVS and CDR2 is FQNEAQ. V was cut by 5 bases and J by 12 bases, with 14 bases left in between. CDR3 sequence: CASSPHVELPLHF. The DNA of the CDR3 is TGTGCCAGCAGCCCACATGTTGAATTACCCCTCCACTTT. The full variable domain, in which reference TRBV7-8 and TRBJ1-6 provide the parts outside the CDR3, is GAGVSQSPRYKVAKRGQDVALRCDPISGHVSLFWYQQALGQGPEFLTYFQNEAQLDKSGLPSDRFFAERPEGSVSTLKIQRTQQEDSAVYLCASSPHVELPLHFGNGTRLTVT.

The genes are TRBV5-4 and TRBJ2-1, with 8 bases lining up with TRBD2. Germline V gene sequence: CDR1 SGHNT, CDR2 YYREEE (reference sequence). V lost 2 bases and J lost 7; bases outside the gene matches: 5. The CDR3 contains 14 residues. CDR3 protein: CASSLREGGNEQFF. In nucleotides, the CDR3 is TGTGCCAGCAGCTTACGGGAGGGCGGGAATGAGCAGTTCTTC.

The rearrangement links TRBV5-6 to TRBJ2-7; TRBD1 matches 8 bases. CDR1 and CDR2 (germline): SGHDT, YYEEEE. This CDR3 spans 13 amino acids. V dropped 2 bases and J dropped 3; count of bases not matched to a gene: 1. CDR3 nucleotides: TGTGCCAGCAGCTTCGACAGGGGCTACGAGCAGTACTTC. Amino acids: CASSFDRGYEQYF.